What follows are 24 T cell receptor beta chains derived from one specimen sequenced in a study of T-cell reconstitution after alpha-beta-depleted transplantation in children. Preparation of the TCRbeta library involved a method that used unique molecular identifiers. TCRdb reprocessed the PCR reads via MiXCR and lists one record per CDR3 protein. This sample yields about 980,000 distinct CDR3 sequences, of which roughly 29% are seen a single time; around 30% belongs to the top ten. The starting material was PBMCs, mostly from graft donor cells, obtained 360 days after TCRalphabeta/CD19-depleted stem cell transplant. These receptors were collected from a boy less than two years old who had a stem cell transplant for SCID, so the T cells may come from the graft donor.

V gene TRBV2 combines with J gene TRBJ2-3; D ambiguous. Germline CDR1 and CDR2: SNHLY and FYNNEI. The CDR3 runs to 13 residues. Trimming took off 9 bases at V and 2 bases at J, with 12 bases between the two ends. The DNA of the CDR3 is TGTGCCAGAGGTGGCAAAAACACAGATACGCAGTATTTT. As protein: CARGGKNTDTQYF.

The genes are TRBV12-3 or TRBV12-4 and TRBJ2-3, with TRBD2 identical over 13 bases. This CDR3 has 15 residues. V was clipped by 6 bases and J by 4 bases; unmatched bases: 4. CDR3: CASSKLAGGADTQYF. The CDR3 DNA reads as TGTGCCAGCAGCAAACTAGCGGGGGGGGCAGATACGCAGTATTTT.

V usage is TRBV5-1 and J usage is TRBJ1-1; D call uncertain. Germline values: CDR1 SGHRS, CDR2 YFSETQ. V shed 4 bases and J shed 3 bases, with 7 bases lying between them. CDR3 size: 12 residues. CDR3 residues: CASSNGHTEAFF. CDR3 DNA: TGCGCCAGCAGCAATGGGCACACTGAAGCTTTCTTT.

The chain is built from TRBV2 and TRBJ1-5; 11 bases line up with TRBD1. The germline CDR1 and CDR2 sequences are SNHLY and FYNNEI. The CDR3 length is 15 residues. After removal of 6 bases from V and 6 bases from J, the junction contained 7 bases not matched to a gene. The DNA of the CDR3 is TGTGCCAGCAGAGGGGGACAGGGGGAGCTTCAGCCCCAGCATTTT. Protein product: CASRGGQGELQPQHF.

This rearrangement joins TRBV20-1 to TRBJ2-3; no definite D call. Trimming took 4 bases from V and 2 from J, leaving 7 bases between them. Germline V CDR1 and CDR2: DFQATT, SNEGSKA (reference sequence). This CDR3 contains 12 residues. The CDR3 DNA reads as TGCAGTGCTACTCTTCACACAGATACGCAGTATTTT. Protein: CSATLHTDTQYF.

In its sample, this clonotype was seen a few times. The chain carries TRBV27 and TRBJ2-7; the D gene is possibly TRBD1 (6 bases). The CDR3 is 16 residues long. Trimming removed 2 bases from V and 6 bases from J, with 20 bases in between. The V gene's germline CDR1 is MNHEY and CDR2 SMNVEV (reference sequence). CDR3: CASSLIQAGAYGEQYF. DNA of the CDR3: TGTGCCAGCAGTTTAATACAGGCAGGGGCTTACGGCGAGCAGTACTTC.

The chain carries TRBV30 and TRBJ1-1; D possibly corresponds to TRBD1 (6 bases). Trimming shortened V by 1 base and J by 3 bases, and 9 bases separated the two germline ends. The CDR3 has 13 amino acids. Germline-derived CDR1 and CDR2 are GTSNPN and SVGIG (reference sequence). The CDR3 sequence is CAWSDHRDTEAFF. The DNA of the CDR3 is TGTGCCTGGAGTGACCACAGGGACACTGAAGCTTTCTTT.

The gene calls are TRBV5-1 and TRBJ2-3; D uncertain. Germline V lookup: CDR1 SGHRS, CDR2 YFSETQ. The CDR3 contains 15 residues. Deletions cut 1 base from V and 0 bases from J, with 9 bases between. The DNA of the CDR3 is TGCGCCAGCAGCTTGTCTCCGAGGAGCACAGATACGCAGTATTTT. It specifies CASSLSPRSTDTQYF.

The chain combines TRBV5-1 with TRBJ1-5; 8 nucleotides agree with TRBD1. V lost 6 bases, J lost 5 bases, and 16 bases stayed unmatched. This CDR3 region has 17 residues. In germline, CDR1 is SGHRS, CDR2 YFSETQ. This CDR3 reads CASKDREGMTNDQPQHF. CDR3 DNA sequence: TGCGCCAGCAAGGACAGGGAAGGTATGACGAATGATCAGCCCCAGCATTTT.

For this clonotype: A junction boundary mismatches the germline segment, possibly from a read error. This chain joins TRBV14 and TRBJ1-1; D is possibly TRBD1 (5 bases). Germline V gene sequence: CDR1 SGHDN, CDR2 FVKESK. The CDR3 is 15 residues long. The CDR3 nucleotides are TGTGCCAGCAGCCAAGATCGGGGCATGAACACTGAAGTTTTCTTT. Translated: CASSQDRGMNTEVFF.

The V call is TRBV5-1, the J call TRBJ1-4; unclear D gene. Trimming removed 4 bases at V and 0 bases at J, with 7 bases between. Germline lookup yields CDR1 SGHRS and CDR2 YFSETQ. The CDR3 runs 14 residues. The CDR3 DNA reads TGCGCCAGCAGCACCGATGCAACTAATGAAAAACTGTTTTTT. Translation: CASSTDATNEKLFF.

This chain connects TRBV5-6 to TRBJ1-2, with D possibly matching TRBD1 (5 bases). Trimming took 0 bases from V and 4 from J, leaving 10 bases between them. Germline V gene data show CDR1 as SGHDT and CDR2 as YYEEEE. The CDR3 totals 14 residues. The CDR3 loop reads CASSLGRQPYGYTF. The CDR3, as DNA: TGTGCCAGCAGCTTGGGACGACAGCCCTATGGCTACACCTTC.

This clonotype was seen a few times. CDR3 DNA: TGTGCCACCAGCGGGGGTCGACAGATCACAGATACGCAGTATTTT. Translated, it gives CATSGGRQITDTQYF. The chain carries TRBV15 and TRBJ2-3; TRBD1 or TRBD2 may be the D gene (5 bases each). Germline-derived CDR1 and CDR2 are LNHNV and YYDKDF (reference sequence). This CDR3 has 15 amino acids. Trimming removed 5 bases from V and 2 bases from J, with 14 bases in between.

This clonotype has more than one count but fewer than ten. The chain recombines TRBV12-3 or TRBV12-4 with TRBJ1-1; 7 bases are a match to TRBD1. The CDR3 contains 18 residues. V lost 5 bases to trimming and J lost 0 bases; unmatched junction nucleotides: 15. The CDR3 sequence: CASSHGDSSRGLNTEAFF. CDR3 DNA sequence: TGTGCCAGCAGTCACGGGGACAGCTCTAGGGGATTGAACACTGAAGCTTTCTTT.

In this sample, this clonotype turned up a few times. This chain uses TRBV20-1 with TRBJ2-7; a weak D match, TRBD1 (5 bases). CDR3 length equals 12 residues. V lost 3 bases to trimming and J lost 4 bases, with 10 bases between them. Germline assignment: CDR1 DFQATT and CDR2 SNEGSKA (reference sequence). CDR3 in DNA: TGCAGTGCTAGTCAGGGTCCTTACGAGCAGTACTTC. Encoded protein: CSASQGPYEQYF.

V and J are TRBV7-3 and TRBJ2-3; the D gene is possibly TRBD1 (5 bases). CDR3 length equals 14 residues. Germline lookup yields CDR1 SGHTA and CDR2 FQGTGA. V was pared by 5 bases and J by 9 bases, with 18 bases between. The CDR3 protein is CASSPTVGPWTQYF. For the CDR3, the DNA is TGTGCCAGCAGCCCCACGGTGGGGCCCTGGACGCAGTATTTT. Based on the CDR3 plus reference TRBV7-3 and TRBJ2-3, the full variable domain is GAGVSQTPSNKVTEKGKYVELRCDPISGHTALYWYRQSLGQGPEFLIYFQGTGAADDSGLPNDRFFAVRPEGSVSTLKIQRTERGDSAVYLCASSPTVGPWTQYFGPGTRLTVL.

The genes are TRBV29-1 and TRBJ1-1; D gene uncertain. CDR3 length: 13 residues. Looked up from germline, CDR1 is SQVTM and CDR2 is ANQGSEA. V lost 6 bases and J 0 bases, leaving 11 bases between the germline ends. The CDR3 loop is CSVSTAMNTEAFF. The CDR3 DNA reads as TGCAGCGTGTCGACCGCTATGAACACTGAAGCTTTCTTT. Full variable domain (remainder filled in from reference TRBV29-1 and TRBJ1-1): SAVISQKPSRDICQRGTSLTIQCQVDSQVTMMFWYRQQPGQSLTLIATANQGSEATYESGFVIDKFPISRPNLTFSTLTVSNMSPEDSSIYLCSVSTAMNTEAFFGQGTRLTVV.

This clonotype was seen more than once but under ten times. V usage is TRBV6-1 and J usage is TRBJ2-1, with 7 bases identical to TRBD1. Trimming cost V 8 bases and J 0 bases; bases outside gene matches: 7. CDR3 length: 15 amino acids. Germline-derived CDR1 and CDR2 are MNHNS and SASEGT. CDR3 sequence: CASRDSPSSYNEQFF. CDR3 DNA: TGTGCCAGCCGGGACAGCCCTAGCTCCTACAATGAGCAGTTCTTC.

V usage is TRBV20-1 and J usage is TRBJ1-2; D may be TRBD1 (5 bases). Between the trimmed V and J ends, which lost 2 bases and 7 bases, there was a span of 20 bases. Germline V gene data show CDR1 as DFQATT and CDR2 as SNEGSKA (reference sequence). This CDR3 has 15 residues. CDR3 nucleotides: TGCAGTGCTAGAAGTGGGGCAGGATACAGGCGTGGCTACACCTTC. It is translated as CSARSGAGYRRGYTF.

This clonotype was detected a few times. The chain joins TRBV20-1 to TRBJ2-7; maybe TRBD1 (6 bases). Trimming removed 4 bases from V and 0 bases from J, with 16 bases in between. CDR1 is DFQATT, CDR2 SNEGSKA, per germline (reference sequence). The CDR3 loop spans 15 amino acids. CDR3 coding DNA: TGCAGTGCTAATGAGATACAGGGAATCTCCTACGAGCAGTACTTC. The encoded protein is CSANEIQGISYEQYF.

This chain joins TRBV7-9 and TRBJ2-3, with 9 bases fitting TRBD2. The CDR3 consists of 17 residues. The V gene's germline CDR1 is SEHNR and CDR2 FQNEAQ (reference sequence). Trimming took 1 base from V and 2 from J; bases not matched to a gene: 7. The CDR3 here is CASSLGGRGGLTDTQYF. Here the CDR3 DNA reads TGTGCCAGCAGCTTAGGCGGGCGGGGGGGCCTCACAGATACGCAGTATTTT.

The chain employs TRBV7-9 and TRBJ2-1; 7 nucleotides agree with TRBD2. With 1 base clipped from V and 12 bases from J, the junction kept 12 bases outside the gene matches. The germline V gene has CDR1 SEHNR and CDR2 FQNEAQ (reference sequence). This CDR3 is 15 amino acids long. The CDR3: CASSLVTSAGSGQFF. DNA of the CDR3: TGTGCCAGCAGCTTAGTCACTAGCGCGGGATCAGGGCAGTTCTTC.

This clonotype was seen many times. The chain carries TRBV20-1 and TRBJ1-5; D perhaps matches TRBD1 (5 bases). CDR3 size: 12 residues. Germline-derived CDR1 and CDR2 are DFQATT and SNEGSKA (reference sequence). The DNA of the CDR3 is TGCAGCGCCCGGGACAGCAATCAGCCCCAGCATTTT. The encoded protein is CSARDSNQPQHF.

This clonotype was seen a handful of times. CDR3 sequence: CASSESTGVTEAFF. The CDR3 region has the DNA TGTGCCAGCAGTGAATCCACAGGGGTTACTGAAGCTTTCTTT. The V gene is TRBV2, the J gene TRBJ1-1, with TRBD1 matching over 7 bases. The germline V gene has CDR1 SNHLY and CDR2 FYNNEI. Trimming removed 2 bases from V and 5 bases from J; junction bases left unmatched: 5. This CDR3 region has 14 residues.